The source of this TCR beta chain is a study of blood T cells in healthy people across ages. PCR was performed a second time for roughly 7 to 12 cycles using a sample-barcoded 5' primer and a J-beta primer mix. TCRdb analysed the 5' RACE reads with MiXCR anew, one entry per CDR3 protein. The repertoire has some 1.7 million distinct CDR3 sequences, roughly 28% of them found once; the top ten carry about 8%. For this clonotype: It may be a read error: a sequence one base away is much more abundant.

CDR1 SGHTA and CDR2 FQGNSA come from the germline V gene. The CDR3 sequence is 13 residues long. With 4 bases removed from V and 9 bases from J, the gap between germline ends came to 16 bases. Donors were healthy Caucasian individuals from Russia aged roughly 6 to 90. The genes are TRBV7-2 and TRBJ2-7, with a tentative D call TRBD2 (6 bases). Sequencing was carried out using blood. This TCR was recovered from a woman aged 30 to 39 in good health. DNA of the CDR3: TGTGCCAGCAGCTCCCGGGGGAGAGGTCGGCAGTACTTC. Protein sequence: CASSSRGRGRQYF.